Each of the 20 T cell receptor beta chains below was sequenced from the same sample in a study of cytomegalovirus exposure and HLA in healthy donors. PCR amplification relied on 60 Vbeta primers (plus 13 Jbeta primers). The data were produced by immunoSEQ multiplex PCR, yet TCRdb's version contains in-frame clones alone and is incomplete. The sample has about 130,000 clones, 70% to 80% seen once. Sample: PBMCs. The origin of the receptors is a female donor in good health and CMV-seronegative.

The rearrangement joins TRBV10-3 to TRBJ2-7; a possible D gene is TRBD2 (6 bases). CDR1 and CDR2 (germline): ENHRY, SYGVKD. CDR3 length: 13 amino acids. V was cut by 8 bases and J by 6 bases, with 17 bases left in between. The CDR3 sequence: CAIGGRLSPEQYF. The CDR3 nucleotides read TGTGCCATCGGGGGGAGGCTCTCCCCCGAGCAGTACTTC.

V and J are TRBV28 and TRBJ1-1; tentative D call: TRBD1 (6 bases). This CDR3 has 11 residues. CDR1 and CDR2 (germline): MDHEN, SYDVKM. V lost 4 bases, J lost 8 bases, and 8 bases lay in between. CDR3 loop: CASSYREEAFF. CDR3 DNA sequence: TGTGCCAGCAGTTACAGGGAAGAAGCTTTCTTT.

The rearrangement uses TRBV19 and TRBJ1-5; D is uncertain. Germline CDR1 reads LNHDA; CDR2 reads SQIVND (reference sequence). The CDR3 covers 13 residues. V lost 3 bases and J lost 4, with 7 bases in between. CDR3 amino acids: CASSMRENQPQHF. The CDR3 region has the DNA TGTGCCAGTAGTATGCGGGAGAATCAGCCCCAGCATTTT.

This sequence joins TRBV19 and TRBJ1-1, with D possibly being TRBD1 (6 bases). V was shortened by 4 bases and J by 6 bases, with 15 bases between the two germline ends. This CDR3 is built from 14 residues. The germline gives CDR1 LNHDA, CDR2 SQIVND (reference sequence). CDR3 coding DNA: TGTGCCAGTAGTAGGGGGGGGGCGCCCCCTGAAGCTTTCTTT. Amino acid sequence: CASSRGGAPPEAFF.

V is TRBV7-2 and J is TRBJ2-3; 8 nucleotides match TRBD2. V was clipped by 5 bases and J by 5 bases; unmatched bases: 6. There are 14 residues in the CDR3. Germline assignment: CDR1 SGHTA and CDR2 FQGNSA. Written as DNA, the CDR3 is TGTGCCAGCAGCCTTGGACTAGCAAGAGATACGCAGTATTTT. Its protein is CASSLGLARDTQYF.

V and J are TRBV27 and TRBJ1-1; D ambiguous. The CDR3 consists of 13 residues. From germline, CDR1 is MNHEY and CDR2 SMNVEV (reference sequence). With 5 bases removed from V and 0 bases from J, the gap between germline ends came to 7 bases. CDR3 in DNA: TGTGCCAGCAGTCTCAGTATGAACACTGAAGCTTTCTTT. Translating gives CASSLSMNTEAFF.

The V and J genes are TRBV27 and TRBJ2-3, with 8 bases that match TRBD1. V was clipped by 3 bases and J by 3 bases; unmatched bases: 5. Germline assignment: CDR1 MNHEY and CDR2 SMNVEV (reference sequence). The CDR3 sequence is 15 residues long. The CDR3 is CASSFRDRLTDTQYF. The CDR3 region has the DNA TGTGCCAGCAGTTTTAGGGACAGGCTAACAGATACGCAGTATTTT.

This clone is a singleton in its sample. The J gene is TRBJ1-5, the V gene TRBV19; tentatively, D is TRBD1 (6 bases). The CDR3 is 15 amino acids. Trimming removed 5 bases from V and 4 bases from J, with 15 bases in between. CDR1 is LNHDA and CDR2 is SQIVND in the germline V gene (reference sequence). The CDR3 nucleotides are TGTGCCAGTAGTCAGGGCACAGGGCGGAATCAGCCCCAGCATTTT. As protein: CASSQGTGRNQPQHF.

The chain joins TRBV18 to TRBJ1-1; 10 bases align to TRBD1. The germline V gene has CDR1 KGHSH and CDR2 LQKENI. After removal of 4 bases from V and 1 base from J, the junction contained 3 bases not matched to a gene. This CDR3 is built from 15 residues. The CDR3 sequence is CASSLTGGGNTEAFF. The CDR3 DNA is TGTGCCAGCTCACTGACAGGGGGCGGGAACACTGAAGCTTTCTTT.

On this clone itself: The identical CDR3 is also encoded by other nucleotide sequences in the sample. The chain uses TRBV18 and TRBJ1-1, with TRBD1 matching 11 bases. V trimming: 3 bases; J trimming: 4 bases; junction bases outside the gene matches: 1. The CDR3 covers 14 residues. The germline CDR1 and CDR2 sequences are KGHSH and LQKENI. CDR3 loop: CASSPGTGGTEAFF. DNA for the CDR3: TGTGCCAGCTCACCCGGGACAGGGGGCACTGAAGCTTTCTTT.

V gene TRBV20-1 combines with J gene TRBJ2-7, with D possibly matching TRBD2 (5 bases). V shed 4 bases and J shed 6 bases, with 10 bases lying between them. The germline V gene encodes CDR1 DFQATT and CDR2 SNEGSKA (reference sequence). The CDR3 totals 11 residues. This CDR3 is CSAIGRGEQYF. The CDR3 coding sequence is TGCAGTGCTATTGGACGGGGCGAGCAGTACTTC.

The chain carries TRBV28 and TRBJ2-7; D is uncertain. This CDR3 contains 14 residues. In germline, CDR1 is MDHEN, CDR2 SYDVKM. The ends were cut back, 5 bases at V and 3 bases at J, with 14 bases in the middle. CDR3 amino acids: CASSGPPVSYEQYF. CDR3 sequence (DNA): TGTGCCAGCAGTGGGCCCCCCGTTAGCTACGAGCAGTACTTC. The whole variable domain, remainder taken from reference TRBV28 and TRBJ2-7, is DVKVTQSSRYLVKRTGEKVFLECVQDMDHENMFWYRQDPGLGLRLIYFSYDVKMKEKGDIPEGYSVSREKKERFSLILESASTNQTSMYLCASSGPPVSYEQYFGPGTRLTVT.

V is TRBV30 and J is TRBJ2-7, with 8 bases that match TRBD1. V gave up 3 bases and J gave up 3 bases; unmatched junction bases: 7. Germline V lookup: CDR1 GTSNPN, CDR2 SVGIG (reference sequence). The CDR3 is made up of 14 amino acids. The CDR3 DNA follows: TGTGCCTGGAGAGGGACAGGTTTTTACTACGAGCAGTACTTC. Translating gives CAWRGTGFYYEQYF.

The chain joins TRBV4-3 to TRBJ2-1, with 8 bases identical to TRBD2. This CDR3 is built from 15 residues. V shed 2 bases and J 5 bases; nucleotides not matched to a gene: 5. The germline V gene encodes CDR1 LGHNA and CDR2 YSLEER. The CDR3 loop is CASSQIAGSNNEQFF. CDR3 bases: TGCGCCAGCAGCCAAATAGCGGGAAGTAACAATGAGCAGTTCTTC.

The CDR3 here is CASSPAYGGRATDTQYF. In nucleotides, the CDR3 is TGCGCCAGCAGCCCCGCCTACGGCGGGAGGGCCACAGATACGCAGTATTTT. The V call is TRBV4-3, the J call TRBJ2-3; TRBD2 aligns across 9 bases. This CDR3 has 17 residues. The junction had 10 bases not matched to a gene; V was cut back by 4 bases and J by 2 bases. Germline-derived CDR1 and CDR2 are LGHNA and YSLEER.

The chain couples TRBV10-3 to TRBJ1-3; unclear D gene. The CDR3 runs 15 residues. Germline assignment: CDR1 ENHRY and CDR2 SYGVKD. Trimming cost V 4 bases and J 0 bases, with 10 bases left between them. The CDR3 bases are TGTGCCATCAGTGGTGTAGGGAGCTCTGGAAACACCATATATTTT. It yields the protein CAISGVGSSGNTIYF.

The rearrangement uses TRBV6-1 and TRBJ2-1; tentatively, D is TRBD2 (5 bases). V lost 4 bases, J lost 4 bases, and 14 bases lay in between. This CDR3 is 15 amino acids long. From germline, CDR1 is MNHNS and CDR2 SASEGT. The chain's CDR3 is CASSGRLAEYNEQFF. The CDR3 coding sequence is TGTGCCAGCAGTGGGCGGCTAGCCGAATACAATGAGCAGTTCTTC.

The chain employs TRBV18 and TRBJ2-7; D remains ambiguous. V dropped 0 bases and J dropped 3 bases, with 12 bases sitting between them. The germline V gene has CDR1 KGHSH and CDR2 LQKENI. The CDR3 loop spans 15 amino acids. CDR3 in DNA: TGTGCCAGCTCACCACCGAGAGTAGAGGTCTACGAGCAGTACTTC. It is translated as CASSPPRVEVYEQYF.

The chain links TRBV7-9 to TRBJ1-2; D may be TRBD1 (5 bases). The V end was cut by 5 bases, the J end by 1 base, with 8 bases between. This CDR3 spans 13 amino acids. CDR1 is SEHNR, CDR2 FQNEAQ, per germline (reference sequence). Here the CDR3 DNA reads TGTGCCAGCAGCCGAGACAGTAACTATGGCTACACCTTC. It yields the protein CASSRDSNYGYTF.

This clone was counted a few times. The chain combines TRBV7-2 with TRBJ1-3; D gene uncertain. V lost 2 bases, J lost 0 bases, and 5 bases lay in between. Germline CDR1 SGHTA, CDR2 FQGNSA. CDR3 length equals 14 residues. The CDR3 DNA is TGTGCCAGCAGCTTAATGGCCTCTGGAAACACCATATATTTT. Encoded protein: CASSLMASGNTIYF.